These 3 T cell receptor beta chains came from one sample sequenced in a study of T cells in tuberculosis (dated by TCRdb to 2016 to 2018). Library construction relied on the immunoSEQ multiplex PCR assay. TCRdb re-hosts the immuneACCESS table, in-frame sequences only. Its copies lack some clones; in the studies checked, an unresolved V gene accounts for under half of them, and the cause for the rest is not known. The table for this sample lists 25,000 to 35,000 clones; 95% to 96% of them were counted only once. The biggest ten clones account for about 2.2% of the sample. Sample: PBMCs. All receptors derive from a donor between 10 and 29 years old with latent tuberculosis or without tuberculosis infection.

This clone was detected a few times. V usage is TRBV6-1 and J usage is TRBJ1-1, with D possibly being TRBD1 (5 bases). The CDR3 extends over 15 amino acids. The germline V gene encodes CDR1 MNHNS and CDR2 SASEGT. The ends were cut back, 6 bases at V and 1 base at J, with 15 bases in the middle. This CDR3 is CASREFSGGNTEAFF. As DNA, the CDR3 is TGTGCCAGCAGAGAATTTTCGGGGGGGAACACTGAAGCTTTCTTT.

DNA for the CDR3: TGCGCCAGCAGCTTGGCCAACGGGAATGAGCAGTTCTTC. Translated: CASSLANGNEQFF. This chain connects TRBV5-1 to TRBJ2-1; D is ambiguous. V was clipped by 0 bases and J by 7 bases, with 8 bases between them. This CDR3 has 13 amino acids. Germline V lookup: CDR1 SGHRS, CDR2 YFSETQ.

The chain couples TRBV5-1 to TRBJ2-1, with 14 positions matching TRBD2. Germline CDR1 is SGHRS and CDR2 is YFSETQ. The CDR3 sequence is 14 residues long. Germline trimming cut 4 bases from V and 7 bases from J; bases unmatched to any gene: 1. CDR3 in amino acids: CASSRTSGGNEQFF. The DNA of the CDR3 is TGCGCCAGCAGCCGGACTAGCGGGGGGAATGAGCAGTTCTTC.